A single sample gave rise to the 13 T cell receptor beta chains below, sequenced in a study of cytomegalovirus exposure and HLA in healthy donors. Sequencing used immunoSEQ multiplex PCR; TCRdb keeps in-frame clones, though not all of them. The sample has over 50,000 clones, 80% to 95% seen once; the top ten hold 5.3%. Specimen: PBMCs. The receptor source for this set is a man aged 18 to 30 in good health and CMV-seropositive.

The CDR3 loop reads CASRQYSNQPQHF. The CDR3 DNA reads as TGTGCCAGTAGACAGTATAGCAATCAGCCCCAGCATTTT. The rearrangement joins TRBV19 to TRBJ1-5; D not certain. The CDR3 has 13 residues. Trimming removed 6 bases at V and 0 bases at J, with 6 bases between. CDR1 is LNHDA, CDR2 SQIVND, per germline (reference sequence).

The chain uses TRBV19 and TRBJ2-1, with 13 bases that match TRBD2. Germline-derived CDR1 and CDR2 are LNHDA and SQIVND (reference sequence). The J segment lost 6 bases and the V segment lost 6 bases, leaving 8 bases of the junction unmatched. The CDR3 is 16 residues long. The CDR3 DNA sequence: TGTGCCAGTAGGGCCGGGACTAGCGGGGCCCCCAATGAGCAGTTCTTC. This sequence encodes CASRAGTSGAPNEQFF. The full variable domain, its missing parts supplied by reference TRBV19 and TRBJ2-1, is DGGITQSPKYLFRKEGQNVTLSCEQNLNHDAMYWYRQDPGQGLRLIYYSQIVNDFQKGDIAEGYSVSREKKESFPLTVTSAQKNPTAFYLCASRAGTSGAPNEQFFGPGTRLTVL.

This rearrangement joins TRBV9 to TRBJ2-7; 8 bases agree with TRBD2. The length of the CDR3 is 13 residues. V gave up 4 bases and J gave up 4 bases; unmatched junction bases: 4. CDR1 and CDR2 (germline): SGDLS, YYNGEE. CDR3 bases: TGTGCCAGCAGCTCACGGGGGGGTTACGAGCAGTACTTC. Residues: CASSSRGGYEQYF.

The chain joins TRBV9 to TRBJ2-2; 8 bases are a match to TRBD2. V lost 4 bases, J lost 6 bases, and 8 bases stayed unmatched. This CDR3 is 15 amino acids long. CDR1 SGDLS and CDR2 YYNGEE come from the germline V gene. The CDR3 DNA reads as TGTGCCAGCAGCCCACGAAGCGGGAGTCCCGGGGAGCTGTTTTTT. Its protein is CASSPRSGSPGELFF. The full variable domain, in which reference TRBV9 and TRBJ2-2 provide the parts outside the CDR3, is DSGVTQTPKHLITATGQRVTLRCSPRSGDLSVYWYQQSLDQGLQFLIQYYNGEERAKGNILERFSAQQFPDLHSELNLSSLELGDSALYFCASSPRSGSPGELFFGEGSRLTVL.

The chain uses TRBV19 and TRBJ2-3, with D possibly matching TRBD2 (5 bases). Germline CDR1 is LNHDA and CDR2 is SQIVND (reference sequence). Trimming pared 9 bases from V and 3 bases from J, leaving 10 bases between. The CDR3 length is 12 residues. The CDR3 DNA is TGTGCCAGCAGTCGGAGGACAGATACGCAGTATTTT. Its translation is CASSRRTDTQYF.

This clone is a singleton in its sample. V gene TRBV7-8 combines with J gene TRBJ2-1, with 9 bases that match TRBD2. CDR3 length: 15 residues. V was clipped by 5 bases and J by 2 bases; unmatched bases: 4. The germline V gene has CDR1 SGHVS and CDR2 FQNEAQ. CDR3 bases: TGTGCCAGCAGCCCGCGGGAGGGGGCCTACAATGAGCAGTTCTTC. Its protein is CASSPREGAYNEQFF.

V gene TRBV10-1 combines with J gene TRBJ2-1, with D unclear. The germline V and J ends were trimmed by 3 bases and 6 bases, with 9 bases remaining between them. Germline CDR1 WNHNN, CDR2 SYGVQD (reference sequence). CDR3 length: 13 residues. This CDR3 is CASSDPTANEQFF. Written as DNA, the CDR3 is TGCGCCAGCAGTGACCCTACTGCCAATGAGCAGTTCTTC.

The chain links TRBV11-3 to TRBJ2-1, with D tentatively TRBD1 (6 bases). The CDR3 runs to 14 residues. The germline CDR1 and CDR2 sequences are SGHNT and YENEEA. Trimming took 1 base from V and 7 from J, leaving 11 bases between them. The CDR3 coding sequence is TGTGCCAGCAGCTTAGGAGCCCAGGGGAATGAGCAGTTCTTC. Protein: CASSLGAQGNEQFF.

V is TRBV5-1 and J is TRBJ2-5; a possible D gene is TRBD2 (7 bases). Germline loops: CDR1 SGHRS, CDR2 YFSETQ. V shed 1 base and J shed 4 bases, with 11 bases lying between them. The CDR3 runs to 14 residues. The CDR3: CASSLNREGETQYF. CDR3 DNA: TGCGCCAGCAGCTTGAACAGGGAGGGAGAGACCCAGTACTTC.

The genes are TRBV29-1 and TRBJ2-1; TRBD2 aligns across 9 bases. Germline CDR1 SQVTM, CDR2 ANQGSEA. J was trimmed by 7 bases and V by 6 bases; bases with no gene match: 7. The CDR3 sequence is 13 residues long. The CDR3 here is CSVVAGGPNEQFF. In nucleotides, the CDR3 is TGCAGCGTGGTGGCGGGAGGGCCAAATGAGCAGTTCTTC.

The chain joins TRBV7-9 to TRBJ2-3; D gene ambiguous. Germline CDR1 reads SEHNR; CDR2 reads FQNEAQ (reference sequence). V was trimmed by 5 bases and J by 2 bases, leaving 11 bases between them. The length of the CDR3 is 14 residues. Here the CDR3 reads CASSREATTDTQYF. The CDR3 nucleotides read TGTGCCAGCAGCCGCGAGGCTACCACAGATACGCAGTATTTT.

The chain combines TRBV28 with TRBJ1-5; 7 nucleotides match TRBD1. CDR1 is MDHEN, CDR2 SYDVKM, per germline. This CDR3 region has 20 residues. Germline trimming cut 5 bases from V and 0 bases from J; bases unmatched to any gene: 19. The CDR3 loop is CASSPTYRGRLPYSNQPQHF. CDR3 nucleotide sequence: TGTGCCAGCAGTCCAACTTACAGGGGCCGACTACCCTATAGCAATCAGCCCCAGCATTTT.

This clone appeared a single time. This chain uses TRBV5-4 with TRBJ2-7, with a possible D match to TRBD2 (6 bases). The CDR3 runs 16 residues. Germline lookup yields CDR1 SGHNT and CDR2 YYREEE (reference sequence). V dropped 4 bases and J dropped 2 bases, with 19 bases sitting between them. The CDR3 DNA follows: TGTGCCAGCAGCCTCAGGGTCGGGGGAGAGGCCTACGAGCAGTACTTC. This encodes CASSLRVGGEAYEQYF.